Detailed here is one TCR beta chain. Its antigen is not yet known. The record has no base qualities; no much larger clone is one base away. TCRbeta CDR3 regions were amplified from genomic DNA using the immunoSEQ Assay, a bias-controlled multiplex PCR. As for the original processing: Within the assay, amplification of reference gene primers was used to estimate how many nucleated cells each sample contained. To quantify the absolute abundance of each unique TCRbeta CDR3 rearrangement, sequence reads were collapsed and filtered. Productive Simpson clonality was computed per sample as the square root of Simpson's diversity index over productive rearrangements. Held by TCRdb, this immuneACCESS table contains in-frame sequences only and omits some clones. Under half of the omission traces to an unresolved V gene where checked; the cause of the rest is unknown. The DNA gave D and trimming, while V, J and clone size come from that table. This sample comprises about 110,000 clones, 88% of them detected only once. The ten largest clones take up about 2.2% of the sample.

Whole blood was collected in K2EDTA tubes by collaborating institutions according to the institutions' own protocols. For TCRbeta analysis, collaborator samples were shipped as frozen whole blood, as isolated PBMCs, or as DNA extracted from either sample type. These data come from a study of blood T cell repertoires in COVID-19 (dated by TCRdb to 2019 to 2021). Background for the entire study: The collaborator samples originated in the United States, Italy and Spain and spanned the acute and convalescent phases of COVID-19. Samples came from the ongoing ImmuneRACE study (first 160 participants) plus 1,254 subjects from 6 global collaborators. Sample metadata almost always included a de-identified subject ID, COVID-19 status, age in years and sex. The repertoires were released in a freely available public database meant as a resource for research on the immune response to SARS-CoV-2. The prospective study material was composed of cDNA or gDNA derived from T cells, B-cell-depleted T cells, or PBMCs. Where HLA class I and class II types were available, the types were taken from metadata supplied by the sample provider, not from assay-based typing. Deeply sampled blood TCRbeta repertoires from subjects exposed to, actively infected with, or recovered from COVID-19 were included in the dataset. Points the paper makes about the study in general: Clinical and demographic metadata were provided uncurated, with the amount varying by source and participant.

The CDR3, cysteine through phenylalanine, is 15 amino acids long. Left in the record is the CDR3 DNA by itself, 45 bases read in frame from the first base. For this chain, trimming is 5 bases at the V end and 4 bases at the J end, and the number of junction bases without a gene match is 2. CDR1 and CDR2 are read off the germline V gene as SGHRS and YFSETQ. The sequence is built from TRBV5-1 and TRBJ2-2; 13 bases in the junction line up with TRBD2. The sample was peripheral blood. This TCR derives from a human donor in a cohort sampled during active COVID-19. The CDR3 region: CASSWTSGSTGELFF. Here is the DNA: TGCGCCAGCAGTTGGACTAGCGGGAGCACCGGGGAGCTGTTTTTT. The CDR3 plus the reference TRBV5-1 and TRBJ2-2 genes for the other parts give the full variable domain: KAGVTQTPRYLIKTRGQQVTLSCSPISGHRSVSWYQQTPGQGLQFLFEYFSETQRNKGNFPGRFSGRQFSNSRSEMNVSTLELGDSALYLCASSWTSGSTGELFFGEGSRLTVL.